This T cell receptor beta chain was recovered during a study of CD8 T cells in ankylosing spondylitis. Regarding the study as a whole: Characteristic, it appeared, of ankylosing spondylitis blood was a TCR beta motif of fewer than 10 highly homologous variants.

The ends were cut back, 4 bases at V and 7 bases at J, with 10 bases in the middle. This CDR3 comprises 12 residues. Per the germline V gene, CDR1 is MNHEY and CDR2 is SMNVEV (reference sequence). This clonotype was detected ten times or more. Its cognate antigen is unknown. Each CDR3 protein is one row after TCRdb ran MiXCR on the 5' RACE reads. The top ten hold roughly 0.51% of the sample, which has hundreds of thousands of distinct CDR3 sequences, about 12% seen once. The TCR comes from a male donor with ankylosing spondylitis. The specimen sequenced was blood, either unsorted or a sorted T cell fraction (not recorded which). The chain recombines TRBV27 with TRBJ1-1, with D perhaps TRBD1 (5 bases). In DNA, the CDR3 is TGTGCCAGCAGTTGGGGGTCGGGTGAAGCTTTCTTT. It is translated as CASSWGSGEAFF.